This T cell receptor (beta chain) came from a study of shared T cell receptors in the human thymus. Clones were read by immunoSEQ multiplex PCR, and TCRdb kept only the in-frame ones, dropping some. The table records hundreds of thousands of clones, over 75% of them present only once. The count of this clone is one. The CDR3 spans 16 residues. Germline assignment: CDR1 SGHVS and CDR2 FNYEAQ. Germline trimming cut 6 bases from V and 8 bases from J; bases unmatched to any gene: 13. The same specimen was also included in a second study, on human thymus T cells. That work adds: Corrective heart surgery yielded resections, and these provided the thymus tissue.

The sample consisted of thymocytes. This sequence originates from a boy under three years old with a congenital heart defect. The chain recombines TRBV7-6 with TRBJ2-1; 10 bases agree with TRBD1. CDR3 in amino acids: CASSPRADRGYDEQFF. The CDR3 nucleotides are TGTGCCAGCAGTCCAAGGGCGGACAGGGGGTATGATGAGCAGTTCTTC.